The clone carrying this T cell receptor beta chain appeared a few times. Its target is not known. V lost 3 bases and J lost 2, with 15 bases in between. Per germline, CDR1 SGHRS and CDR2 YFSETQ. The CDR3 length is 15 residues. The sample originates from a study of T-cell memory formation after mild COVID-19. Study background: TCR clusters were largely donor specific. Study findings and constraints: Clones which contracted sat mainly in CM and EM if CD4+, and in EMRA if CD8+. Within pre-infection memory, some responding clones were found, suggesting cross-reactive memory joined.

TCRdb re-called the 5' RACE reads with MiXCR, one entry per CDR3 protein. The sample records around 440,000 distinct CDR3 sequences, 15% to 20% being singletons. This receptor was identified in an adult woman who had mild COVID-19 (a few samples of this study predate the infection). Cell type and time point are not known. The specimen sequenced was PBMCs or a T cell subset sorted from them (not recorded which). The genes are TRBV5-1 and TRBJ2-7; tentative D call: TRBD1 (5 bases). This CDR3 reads CASSSTDTTTYEQYF. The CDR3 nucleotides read TGCGCCAGCAGCTCTACGGACACGACGACCTACGAGCAGTACTTC.